This T cell receptor (beta chain) was sequenced for a study of CD8+ T cells in alopecia areata. Study in general: Patients remained on tofacitinib for 6 to 18 months and then went 6 months without it. Study-wide findings and caveats: Scalp sequencing also captures normal skin's resident alphabeta T cells. Affected lesional scalp, above all in alopecia totalis/universalis, was more clonal than normal scalp.

This clone came up a few times. Its target is not known. Described treatment: oral pan-JAK inhibitor, 5-10 mg twice daily. This CDR3 contains 18 residues. V lost 0 bases and J 1 base, leaving 15 bases between the germline ends. RNA extraction was followed by reverse transcription into cDNA, which acted as the sequencing template. Using immunoSEQ multiplex PCR, the repertoire was profiled, and TCRdb retains in-frame clones only, with some absent. The data show 95,000 to 100,000 clones, with roughly 60% seen just once and 16% held by the top ten. The source was CD8+ T cells sorted from blood, collected around week 55, from a patient treated with tofacitinib. This chain connects TRBV23-1 to TRBJ2-2, with no clear D. TRBV23-1 is labeled an ORF, and its function is uncertain. The TCR was taken from a human donor with alopecia areata. Written as DNA, the CDR3 is TGCGCCAGCAGTCAATCTGGTGCTGCTCCGCTGAACACCGGGGAGCTGTTTTTT. Its protein product is CASSQSGAAPLNTGELFF.